The clone carrying this T cell receptor (beta chain) was seen more than once but under ten times. The ends were cut back, 5 bases at V and 6 bases at J, with 8 bases in the middle. The CDR3 loop spans 12 amino acids. Germline V gives CDR1 LGHNA, CDR2 YNFKEQ. The sample comes from a study of blood T cells in healthy people across ages. The use of a sample-barcoded 5' primer and a J-beta primer mix characterized a second PCR of about 6 to 12 cycles. TCRdb reanalysed the 5' RACE reads using MiXCR and keeps one entry per CDR3 protein. The table shows fewer than 600,000 distinct CDR3 sequences, with approximately 26% occurring only once. Each donor's blood draw was 8.5 to 10 milliliters of peripheral blood. Isolated per sample were at least 7 million PBMCs. The same data also contributed to another study, on T cells of mothers and their children.

The rearrangement uses TRBV4-2 and TRBJ1-5; unclear D gene. The origin of this receptor is a boy younger than 10 in good health. Sequenced material: blood. As DNA, the CDR3 is TGTGCCAGCAGCGAAGGTCGTCAGCCCCAGCATTTT. Protein sequence: CASSEGRQPQHF.